This TCR beta chain came from a study of blood T cell repertoires in COVID-19. Clones were sequenced by immunoSEQ multiplex PCR, and TCRdb holds only the in-frame ones, with some missing. The sample lists under 400,000 clones, around 87% occurring once. This CDR3 region has 14 residues. Germline V gives CDR1 LGHNA, CDR2 YNFKEQ. J gave up 7 bases and V 3 bases, and 5 bases lay outside the gene matches. The sample consisted of peripheral blood. This chain connects TRBV4-2 to TRBJ1-3; 8 nucleotides align to TRBD1. This TCR came from a woman between 25 and 40 years old with COVID-19, enrolled during active disease. Here the CDR3 reads CASSQGQVGNTIYF. CDR3 sequence (DNA): TGTGCCAGCAGCCAGGGACAGGTGGGGAACACCATATATTTT.